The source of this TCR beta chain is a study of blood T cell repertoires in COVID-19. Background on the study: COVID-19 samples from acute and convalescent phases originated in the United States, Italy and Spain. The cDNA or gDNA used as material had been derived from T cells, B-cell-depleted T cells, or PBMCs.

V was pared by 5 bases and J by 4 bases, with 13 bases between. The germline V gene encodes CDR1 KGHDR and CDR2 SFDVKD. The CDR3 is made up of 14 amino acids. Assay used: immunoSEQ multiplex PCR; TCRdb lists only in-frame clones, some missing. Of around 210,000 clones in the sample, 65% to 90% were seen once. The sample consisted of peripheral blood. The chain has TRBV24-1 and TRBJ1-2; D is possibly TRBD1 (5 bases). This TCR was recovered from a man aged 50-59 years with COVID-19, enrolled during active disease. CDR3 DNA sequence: TGTGCCACCAGTGCTCCAGACAGAGTCTATGGCTACACCTTC. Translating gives CATSAPDRVYGYTF.